This TCR beta chain was found in a study of a mutant IDH1 vaccine in newly diagnosed glioma. Whole-study context: Patients got radiotherapy, temozolomide, or both beforehand, and most got both.

For this clone: The target antigen is unknown.

Assay used: immunoSEQ multiplex PCR; TCRdb lists only in-frame clones, some missing. The data show about 48,000 clones, more than 65% seen once. From germline, CDR1 is GTSNPN and CDR2 SVGIG (reference sequence). V lost 7 bases, J lost 6 bases, and 15 bases lay in between. The length of the CDR3 is 13 residues. The sample's time point: week 35, safety follow-up. Each dose delivered 300 ug of mutant IDH1 20-mer peptide subcutaneously with imiquimod. V is TRBV30 and J is TRBJ1-4; D is ambiguous. Sequenced material: PBMCs, taken from a glioma patient whose treatment included an IDH1 peptide vaccine. This clonotype originated in a man in his forties with glioma. CDR3 loop: CASLLVDDEKLFF. The CDR3 DNA is TGTGCCTCTTTATTGGTCGACGATGAAAAACTGTTTTTT.